Below, one T cell receptor beta chain is given with its context. What it binds is not known. This record comes from a study of beta chain features in type 1 diabetes. Findings and limits, study-wide: It was possible that PCR favored shorter templates, equally so in patients and controls.

Expressed TCRB transcripts were sequenced because the isolated RNA had all been reverse transcribed beforehand. Naive, central memory and regulatory T cell samples came to a mean of approximately 4 million reads. The protocol was immunoSEQ multiplex PCR, while the TCRdb copy is restricted to in-frame clones and leaves out a portion. The sample holds around 350,000 clones, 10% to 15% seen once. Germline values: CDR1 SGHTA, CDR2 FQGNSA. V lost 4 bases and J lost 0, with 20 bases in between. CDR3 length equals 18 residues. The authors sorted CD4+ naive, central memory, regulatory and stem cell-like memory cells via CD45RO/CCR7/CD25/CD127/CD95/CD27.

This TCR was sampled from a man between 18 and 29 years old in good health. The chain combines TRBV7-2 with TRBJ2-3, with D possibly matching TRBD1 (7 bases). Sequencing was carried out using naive CD4+ T cells from blood. The CDR3 sequence is CASSSDRGTAISTDTQYF. The CDR3 DNA follows: TGTGCCAGCAGCTCCGATCGCGGGACAGCCATTAGCACAGATACGCAGTATTTT. The entire variable domain, with the rest obtained from reference TRBV7-2 and TRBJ2-3, is as follows: GAGVSQSPSNKVTEKGKDVELRCDPISGHTALYWYRQSLGQGLEFLIYFQGNSAPDKSGLPSDRFSAERTGGSVSTLTIQRTQQEDSAVYLCASSSDRGTAISTDTQYFGPGTRLTVL.